A single T cell receptor (beta chain) is shown here with its context. Antigen: not known. Following extraction, RNA underwent reverse transcription to cDNA, which served as the sequencing template. Produced via immunoSEQ multiplex PCR; TCRdb's table is partial and in-frame only. The sample shows 200,000 to 250,000 clones, 50% to 70% of them seen only once. Treatment specified: oral pan-JAK inhibitor, 5-10 mg twice daily. V lost 1 base and J 8 bases, leaving 12 bases between the germline ends. Germline CDR1 MGHDK, CDR2 SYGVNS. CDR3 length: 15 residues. The data derive from a study of CD8+ T cells in alopecia areata. About the study: A regimen of oral tofacitinib, 5 to 10 mg twice daily, was given to treated patients. Severity scores in treated patients reflected the percentage of scalp affected.

Points from the study as a whole: Many expanded lesional clones persisted during tofacitinib (in both scalp and blood).

This clonotype was sampled from a human donor with alopecia areata. Sequencing was performed on CD4+ T cells sorted from blood, taken at week 4, from a patient treated with tofacitinib. The chain recombines TRBV25-1 with TRBJ1-6; D ambiguous. CDR3 DNA: TGTGCCAGCAGTGAATCGGCGTCGCATCATTCACCCCTCCACTTT. This sequence encodes CASSESASHHSPLHF. The entire variable domain, with the rest obtained from reference TRBV25-1 and TRBJ1-6, is as follows: EADIYQTPRYLVIGTGKKITLECSQTMGHDKMYWYQQDPGMELHLIHYSYGVNSTEKGDLSSESTVSRIRTEHFPLTLESARPSHTSQYLCASSESASHHSPLHFGNGTRLTVT.